This T cell receptor beta chain is drawn from a study of T cell responses to AZD1222 COVID-19 vaccine. General study findings and limits: Most donors were white British and more were female, and clonal diversity was possibly underestimated. Dominant CD4 TCR responses targeted spike regions 160-218 and 743-854. The study sampled repertoires only after the peak T cell response.

With regard to this clone: Its antigen is currently unknown.

Sequenced by immunoSEQ multiplex PCR; TCRdb stores in-frame clones only, minus some. The sample records over 60,000 clones, around 87% being singletons. The CDR3 spans 20 residues. The ends were cut back, 0 bases at V and 1 base at J, with 24 bases in the middle. Germline CDR1 SGHAT, CDR2 FQNNGV. The sequenced sample was peripheral blood, obtained on day 0 of AZD1222 vaccination. The V gene is TRBV11-2, the J gene TRBJ1-1; D perhaps matches TRBD1 (5 bases). The sequence derives from an adult in good health. The CDR3 region is CASSLDALGTWGSSNTEAFF. In DNA, the CDR3 is TGTGCCAGCAGCTTAGACGCTCTCGGCACCTGGGGGTCCTCGAACACTGAAGCTTTCTTT.